These 26 T cell receptor beta chains were sequenced from one sample in a study of human T cells and chemical hapten exposure. Regarding time point: healthy volunteer bleed at 2 weeks. From whole blood left unfractionated, total RNA was extracted. In TCRdb, the RACE reads were re-called with MiXCR into one record per CDR3 protein. This sample carries over 100,000 distinct CDR3 sequences, roughly 9% of them seen once, and the ten largest clones take 1.5% to 2%. The sample taken for sequencing was whole blood. Every receptor here comes from a male donor in good health. Some clones in this sample may be carry-over from other donors' samples.

This clonotype occurred many times. This chain connects TRBV5-1 to TRBJ2-5; 7 nucleotides agree with TRBD1. From germline, CDR1 is SGHRS and CDR2 YFSETQ. The trim removed 0 bases at V and 5 bases at J, leaving 4 bases unmatched. The CDR3 is 14 residues long. The DNA for the CDR3 is TGCGCCAGCAGCTTGGGAGGGACAGTGGAGACCCAGTACTTC. Translation: CASSLGGTVETQYF.

The V gene is TRBV7-8, the J gene TRBJ1-5; possible D gene TRBD1, 5 bases. CDR1 and CDR2 from the germline V gene are SGHVS and FQNEAQ. This CDR3 contains 15 residues. V lost 7 bases to trimming and J lost 6 bases, with 19 bases between them. CDR3 DNA: TGTGCCAGCACCCCTAGGGCGGCTACAGGTCAGCCCCAGCATTTT. Translated, it gives CASTPRAATGQPQHF.

The chain couples TRBV19 to TRBJ2-7; possible D gene TRBD2, 6 bases. The CDR3 consists of 14 residues. The germline CDR1 and CDR2 sequences are LNHDA and SQIVND (reference sequence). V was shortened by 5 bases and J by 0 bases, with 11 bases between the two germline ends. CDR3 sequence reads: CASSGEESSYEQYF. The CDR3 nucleotides read TGTGCCAGTAGTGGGGAGGAGAGCTCCTACGAGCAGTACTTC.

Ten or more counts support this clonotype. The chain uses TRBV24-1 and TRBJ2-2; 7 positions agree with TRBD2. CDR1 and CDR2 from the germline V gene are KGHDR and SFDVKD. The CDR3 sequence is 15 residues long. V shed 8 bases and J 3 bases; nucleotides not matched to a gene: 8. DNA of the CDR3: TGTGCCACCACCGATGGCGCGGGGGACACCGGGGAGCTGTTTTTT. As protein: CATTDGAGDTGELFF.

This clonotype was found a few times. The chain carries TRBV7-9 and TRBJ2-2, with 7 positions matching TRBD1. Germline assignment: CDR1 SEHNR and CDR2 FQNEAQ (reference sequence). The CDR3 totals 15 residues. V lost 2 bases and J lost 6; bases outside the gene matches: 6. The DNA of the CDR3 is TGTGCCAGCAGCTTAACAGGGGACCTAGCCGGGGAGCTGTTTTTT. It specifies CASSLTGDLAGELFF. Full variable domain (missing parts from reference TRBV7-9 and TRBJ2-2): DTGVSQNPRHKITKRGQNVTFRCDPISEHNRLYWYRQTLGQGPEFLTYFQNEAQLEKSRLLSDRFSAERPKGSFSTLEIQRTEQGDSAMYLCASSLTGDLAGELFFGEGSRLTVL.

The gene calls are TRBV14 and TRBJ2-2, with TRBD2 as a possible D gene (7 bases). V lost 2 bases and J 3 bases, leaving 16 bases between the germline ends. The CDR3 has 17 amino acids. Germline V gene data show CDR1 as SGHDN and CDR2 as FVKESK. The CDR3 sequence is CASSQFPQGRDTGELFF. The CDR3 coding sequence is TGTGCCAGCAGCCAATTCCCTCAGGGGAGGGACACCGGGGAGCTGTTTTTT.

Many counts were recorded for this clonotype. CDR3 coding DNA: TGCAGTGCTAGAGATCTGCGGGTGGAGGGTGGGGGTAAGAACACTGAAGCTTTCTTT. It translates to CSARDLRVEGGGKNTEAFF. J is TRBJ1-1 and V is TRBV20-1; D may be TRBD1 (5 bases). V was shortened by 0 bases and J by 1 base, with 24 bases between the two germline ends. The CDR3 runs to 19 residues. The germline CDR1 and CDR2 sequences are DFQATT and SNEGSKA (reference sequence).

This clonotype was counted between two and nine times. The chain joins TRBV5-1 to TRBJ1-1; no firm D call. The CDR3 has 14 amino acids. The ends were cut back, 4 bases at V and 1 base at J, with 11 bases in the middle. Per germline, CDR1 SGHRS and CDR2 YFSETQ. In DNA form, the CDR3 reads TGCGCCAGCAGCCCAAGGGCAGGGAACACTGAAGCTTTCTTT. It codes for CASSPRAGNTEAFF.

The rearrangement uses TRBV4-1 and TRBJ2-1; 8 bases match TRBD2. This CDR3 is 15 amino acids long. Trimming took 3 bases from V and 6 from J; bases not matched to a gene: 7. In germline, CDR1 is MGHRA, CDR2 YSYEKL. Written as DNA, the CDR3 is TGCGCCAGCAGCCAGCCCGGGACTAGAGTCAATGAGCAGTTCTTC. It yields the protein CASSQPGTRVNEQFF.

In this sample, this clonotype turned up many times. The chain recombines TRBV7-2 with TRBJ2-3; no definite D call. There are 10 residues in the CDR3. The V gene lost 5 bases and the J gene lost 11 bases, with 8 bases spanning the gap. CDR1 is SGHTA, CDR2 FQGNSA, per germline. CDR3 bases: TGTGCCAGCAGCCCCTCTGTGCAGTATTTT. Its protein product is CASSPSVQYF.

There are a few counts of this clonotype. The rearrangement joins TRBV5-1 to TRBJ2-1; D is undetermined. This CDR3 has 13 residues. V was pared by 0 bases and J by 10 bases, with 11 bases between. In germline, CDR1 is SGHRS, CDR2 YFSETQ. The CDR3 sequence: CASSLAGVGEQFF. DNA of the CDR3: TGCGCCAGCAGCTTGGCTGGGGTTGGGGAGCAGTTCTTC.

The chain uses TRBV7-6 and TRBJ2-2; TRBD2 matches 8 bases. The trim removed 5 bases at V and 4 bases at J, leaving 21 bases unmatched. CDR1 and CDR2 (germline): SGHVS, FNYEAQ. The length of the CDR3 is 20 residues. The CDR3 is CASSGERGSGSLVGTGELFF. The CDR3 DNA follows: TGTGCCAGCAGCGGGGAGAGGGGGAGCGGGAGTTTGGTCGGCACCGGGGAGCTGTTTTTT.

This clonotype was picked up many times. This chain joins TRBV4-3 and TRBJ1-2; D might be TRBD1 (6 bases). CDR3 size: 14 residues. Trimming shortened V by 1 base and J by 4 bases, and 10 bases separated the two germline ends. The V gene's germline CDR1 is LGHNA and CDR2 YSLEER. The CDR3 region is CASSQVGTTYGYTF. The CDR3 nucleotides are TGCGCCAGCAGCCAAGTTGGGACAACCTATGGCTACACCTTC.

This clonotype was recorded many times. CDR3 amino acids: CSAVGLDRTDTQYF. The CDR3 DNA reads TGCAGTGCTGTCGGATTAGACCGCACAGATACGCAGTATTTT. The chain has TRBV20-1 and TRBJ2-3; no reliable D call. V lost 5 bases and J 1 base, leaving 13 bases between the germline ends. This CDR3 comprises 14 residues. Germline V gene data show CDR1 as DFQATT and CDR2 as SNEGSKA (reference sequence).

This clonotype was found a few times. The V and J genes are TRBV6-5 and TRBJ2-7; TRBD1 is a possible D gene (6 bases). V lost 5 bases and J lost 7, with 18 bases in between. CDR3 length: 14 residues. The germline V gene has CDR1 MNHEY and CDR2 SVGAGI. This CDR3 is CASSQQQGSTEQYF. The CDR3 DNA follows: TGTGCCAGCAGTCAACAACAGGGTTCAACTGAGCAGTACTTC.

This sequence joins TRBV5-1 and TRBJ2-3; the D gene is possibly TRBD1 (6 bases). The V end was cut by 5 bases, the J end by 5 bases, with 15 bases between. This CDR3 is 14 amino acids long. Germline loops: CDR1 SGHRS, CDR2 YFSETQ. The DNA of the CDR3 is TGCGCCAGCAGGCTGGACAGCTCGAGAGATACGCAGTATTTT. Translation: CASRLDSSRDTQYF.

There are a few counts of this clonotype. DNA for the CDR3: TGTGCCAGCAGCTTAGAAAGGGGATCAAACTATGGCTACACCTTC. Amino acid sequence: CASSLERGSNYGYTF. This rearrangement joins TRBV7-9 to TRBJ1-2; a weak D match, TRBD1 (5 bases). V was pared by 1 base and J by 2 bases, with 11 bases between. This CDR3 has 15 residues. CDR1 SEHNR and CDR2 FQNEAQ come from the germline V gene (reference sequence).

This clonotype has a handful of counts. The chain has TRBV4-3 and TRBJ2-7; 11 positions agree with TRBD2. Germline trimming cut 1 base from V and 3 bases from J; bases unmatched to any gene: 2. Germline loops: CDR1 LGHNA, CDR2 YSLEER. The CDR3 spans 15 residues. The CDR3 here is CASSQGLAGNYEQYF. The CDR3 DNA follows: TGCGCCAGCAGCCAAGGACTAGCGGGGAACTACGAGCAGTACTTC.

This clonotype was seen a few times. The rearrangement joins TRBV4-3 to TRBJ2-7; TRBD1 matches 7 bases. Per germline, CDR1 LGHNA and CDR2 YSLEER. The CDR3 is 15 amino acids. The J segment lost 3 bases and the V segment lost 5 bases, leaving 10 bases of the junction unmatched. CDR3 residues: CASSSDLTGNYEQYF. CDR3 DNA: TGCGCCAGCAGCTCCGACCTGACAGGGAACTACGAGCAGTACTTC.

This clonotype has only a few counts. This chain links TRBV4-3 with TRBJ1-1; D not resolved. V was shortened by 0 bases and J by 0 bases, with 11 bases between the two germline ends. The CDR3 contains 16 residues. Germline V lookup: CDR1 LGHNA, CDR2 YSLEER. The CDR3 DNA reads as TGCGCCAGCAGCCAAGATGAGCAGGCCTTGAACACTGAAGCTTTCTTT. This encodes CASSQDEQALNTEAFF.

Notes on this clonotype: This may stem from a read error, because a much larger clone lies one nucleotide away. The CDR3 loop is CAGSHMGRTYEQYF. CDR3 coding DNA: TGTGCCGGCAGCCACATGGGACGGACCTACGAGCAGTACTTC. This chain links TRBV3-1 with TRBJ2-7; D may be TRBD1 or TRBD2 (5 bases each). The CDR3 length is 14 residues. Germline V lookup: CDR1 LGHDT, CDR2 YNNKEL (reference sequence).

This sequence joins TRBV4-2 and TRBJ2-2; weak D call: TRBD1 (6 bases). Germline lookup yields CDR1 LGHNA and CDR2 YNFKEQ. The CDR3 is 15 residues long. Trimming took 3 bases from V and 6 from J, leaving 14 bases between them. The CDR3 DNA reads TGTGCCAGCAGCCAGGATCGAGGGGGATCCGGGGAGCTGTTTTTT. Translation: CASSQDRGGSGELFF.

This clonotype was detected many times. This chain links TRBV29-1 with TRBJ1-5, with D perhaps matching TRBD1 (5 bases). The V gene's germline CDR1 is SQVTM and CDR2 ANQGSEA. The ends were cut back, 1 base at V and 5 bases at J, with 12 bases in the middle. The CDR3 is 14 amino acids. The CDR3 coding sequence is TGCAGCGTTGAAGGTAGGGGTTCATATCAGCCCCAGCATTTT. Translating gives CSVEGRGSYQPQHF.

The table lists this clonotype with a few counts. J is TRBJ2-1 and V is TRBV9; D call uncertain. Looked up from germline, CDR1 is SGDLS and CDR2 is YYNGEE. Trimming removed 0 bases from V and 4 bases from J, with 8 bases in between. The CDR3 length is 14 residues. The CDR3 nucleotides read TGTGCCAGCAGCGTAGTGGCTAGTTACAATGAGCAGTTCTTC. Residues: CASSVVASYNEQFF.

This clonotype was recorded at least ten times. The CDR3 loop is CASSLASVNTDTQYF. The CDR3 DNA follows: TGCGCCAGCAGCTTGGCTAGCGTGAACACAGATACGCAGTATTTT. The V call is TRBV5-1, the J call TRBJ2-3; a possible D gene is TRBD2 (6 bases). Germline CDR1 and CDR2: SGHRS and YFSETQ. The CDR3 extends over 15 amino acids. V dropped 0 bases and J dropped 2 bases, with 10 bases sitting between them.

On this clonotype itself: A read error may be the cause here, since a much bigger clone is one base away. V usage is TRBV25-1 and J usage is TRBJ1-1, with D uncertain. Looked up from germline, CDR1 is MGHDK and CDR2 is SYGVNS. This CDR3 has 15 residues. The CDR3 is CVSSEIETPNTEAFF. CDR3 DNA: TGTGTCAGCAGTGAAATAGAGACCCCGAACACTGAAGCTTTCTTT.